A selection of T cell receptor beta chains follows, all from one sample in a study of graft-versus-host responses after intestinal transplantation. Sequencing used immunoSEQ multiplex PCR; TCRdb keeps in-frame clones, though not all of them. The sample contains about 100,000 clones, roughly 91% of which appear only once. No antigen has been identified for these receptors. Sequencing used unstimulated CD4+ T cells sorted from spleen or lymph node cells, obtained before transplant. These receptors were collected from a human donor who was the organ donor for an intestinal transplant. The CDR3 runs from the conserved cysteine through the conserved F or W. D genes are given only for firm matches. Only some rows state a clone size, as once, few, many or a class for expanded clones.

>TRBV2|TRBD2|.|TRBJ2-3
TGTGCCAGCTCCGGACTAGCGACTAGCACAGATACGCAGTATTTT
CASSGLATSTDTQYF
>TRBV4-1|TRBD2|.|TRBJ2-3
TGCGCCAGCAGCCAAGATCTAGGGGTCGCGGGGGGCCTGTGGGATACGCAGTATTTT
CASSQDLGVAGGLWDTQYF
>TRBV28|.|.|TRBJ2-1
TGTGCCAGCAGTTTGCGGAGGAGCTCCTACAATGAGCAGTTCTTC
CASSLRRSSYNEQFF
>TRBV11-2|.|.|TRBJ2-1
TGTGCCAGCAGCGCCCACTCCTCCTACAATGAGCAGTTCTTC
CASSAHSSYNEQFF
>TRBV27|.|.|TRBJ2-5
TGTGCCAGCAGCCCCAAGGGGAGGAGGTACCAAGAGACCCAGTACTTC
CASSPKGRRYQETQYF
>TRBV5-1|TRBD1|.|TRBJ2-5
TGCGCCAGCAGCTTGACAGGGGGCTATCTAGAGACCCAGTACTTC
CASSLTGGYLETQYF
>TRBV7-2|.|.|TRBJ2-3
TGTGCCAGCAGCTCTTATAGCACAGATACGCAGTATTTT
CASSSYSTDTQYF
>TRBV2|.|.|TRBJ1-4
TGTGCCAGCGCAGCCGTGGGGGGGCAGGGAAAACTGTTTTTT
CASAAVGGQGKLFF
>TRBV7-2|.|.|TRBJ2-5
TGTGCCAGCAGCCGTAGTCTAGTACGCAACCGAGAGACCCAGTACTTC
CASSRSLVRNRETQYF
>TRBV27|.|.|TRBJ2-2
TGTGCCAGCAGTTTATTGGACGGGGCGAACACCGGGGAGCTGTTTTTT
CASSLLDGANTGELFF
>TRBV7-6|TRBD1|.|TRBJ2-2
TGTGCCAGCAGACCCACCGGGACAGGGGTCACCGGGGAGCTGTTTTTT
CASRPTGTGVTGELFF
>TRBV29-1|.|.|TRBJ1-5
TGCAGCGTTGGAGTAGGGGTAGACCAGCCCCAGCATTTT
CSVGVGVDQPQHF
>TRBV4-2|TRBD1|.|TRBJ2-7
TGTGCCAGCAGCCAACGGACAGGGGGACACGAGCAGTACTTC
CASSQRTGGHEQYF
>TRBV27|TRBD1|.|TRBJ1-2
TGTGCCAGCAGTTCCCCTATGGCCCAGGACAGGGGAGGCTACACCTTC
CASSSPMAQDRGGYTF
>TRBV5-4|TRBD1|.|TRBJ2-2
TGTGCCAGCAGGGGACAGGGAAACACCGGGGAGCTGTTTTTT
CASRGQGNTGELFF
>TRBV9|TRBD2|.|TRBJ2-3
TGTGCCAGCAGCGTCGGGACTAGCGGGTTAGATACGCAGTATTTT
CASSVGTSGLDTQYF
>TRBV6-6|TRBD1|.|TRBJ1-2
TGTGCCAGCAGTTCACAGGGGGCTAGGTATGGCTACACCTTC
CASSSQGARYGYTF
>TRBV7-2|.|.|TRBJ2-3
TGTGCCAGCAGCTTAGAACTAGCAAGCACAGATACGCAGTATTTT
CASSLELASTDTQYF
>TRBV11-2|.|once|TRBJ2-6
TGTGCCAGTACGAGGAACTCTGGGGCCAACGTCCTGACTTTC
CASTRNSGANVLTF
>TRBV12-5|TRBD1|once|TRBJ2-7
TGTGCTAGTGGTTTTGGGACAGGGGGCGAGCAGTACTTC
CASGFGTGGEQYF
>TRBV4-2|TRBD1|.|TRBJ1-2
TGTGCCAGCAGCCCAAAACAGGGGGCCGGGGGCTACACCTTC
CASSPKQGAGGYTF
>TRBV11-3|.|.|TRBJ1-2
TGTGCCTGCGAGGGTACCCCCTATGGCTACACCTTC
CACEGTPYGYTF
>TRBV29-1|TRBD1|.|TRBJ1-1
TGCAGCGTCAGGGACAGACGAAACACTGAAGCTTTCTTT
CSVRDRRNTEAFF
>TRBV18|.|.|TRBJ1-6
TGTGCCAGCTCACCCGGTCAGGGAAATTCACCCCTCCACTTT
CASSPGQGNSPLHF
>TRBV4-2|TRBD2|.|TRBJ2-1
TGTGCCAGCAGCCCCCCCAGGGCGGGGGGGAGGTATGAGCAGTTCTTC
CASSPPRAGGRYEQFF
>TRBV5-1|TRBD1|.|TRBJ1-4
TGCGCCAGCAAGGGACAGGAAGTCACAACTAATGAAAAACTGTTTTTT
CASKGQEVTTNEKLFF
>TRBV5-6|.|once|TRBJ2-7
TGTGCCAGCAGCTTAACAGGACGCTACGAGCAGTACTTC
CASSLTGRYEQYF
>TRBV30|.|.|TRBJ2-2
TGTGCCTCCCCCCGCGGGGGCGCGAACACCGGGGAGCTGTTTTTT
CASPRGGANTGELFF
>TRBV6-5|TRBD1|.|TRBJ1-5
TGTGCCAGCAGGCCACAGGGGGGTCAGCCCCAGCATTTT
CASRPQGGQPQHF
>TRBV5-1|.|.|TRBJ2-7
TGCGCCAGCAGCTTGCGGGGAAACTACGAGCAGTACTTC
CASSLRGNYEQYF